The entry below gives a single TCR beta chain sequence along with its context. CDR3 length: 12 residues. Losses at the gene ends were 8 bases for V and 4 bases for J; bases not matched to a gene: 6. Germline loops: CDR1 SQVTM, CDR2 ANQGSEA. The data were obtained in a study of blood T cell repertoires in COVID-19. How the authors handled the data: Estimates of nucleated cell counts were drawn from the amplification of reference gene primers. Method: immunoSEQ multiplex PCR; TCRdb's copy keeps in-frame clones and lacks some. V, J and clone size are those of that table, while D and trimming were read from the DNA. The sample yields some 450,000 clones, about 91% seen once.

The chain uses TRBV29-1 and TRBJ1-2, with TRBD1 matching over 8 bases. This receptor was identified in a woman in her forties or fifties with COVID-19, enrolled during active disease. Sequenced input: peripheral blood. CDR3 loop: CSSWTGPYGYTF. Here the CDR3 DNA reads TGCAGCTCCTGGACAGGGCCCTATGGCTACACCTTC.